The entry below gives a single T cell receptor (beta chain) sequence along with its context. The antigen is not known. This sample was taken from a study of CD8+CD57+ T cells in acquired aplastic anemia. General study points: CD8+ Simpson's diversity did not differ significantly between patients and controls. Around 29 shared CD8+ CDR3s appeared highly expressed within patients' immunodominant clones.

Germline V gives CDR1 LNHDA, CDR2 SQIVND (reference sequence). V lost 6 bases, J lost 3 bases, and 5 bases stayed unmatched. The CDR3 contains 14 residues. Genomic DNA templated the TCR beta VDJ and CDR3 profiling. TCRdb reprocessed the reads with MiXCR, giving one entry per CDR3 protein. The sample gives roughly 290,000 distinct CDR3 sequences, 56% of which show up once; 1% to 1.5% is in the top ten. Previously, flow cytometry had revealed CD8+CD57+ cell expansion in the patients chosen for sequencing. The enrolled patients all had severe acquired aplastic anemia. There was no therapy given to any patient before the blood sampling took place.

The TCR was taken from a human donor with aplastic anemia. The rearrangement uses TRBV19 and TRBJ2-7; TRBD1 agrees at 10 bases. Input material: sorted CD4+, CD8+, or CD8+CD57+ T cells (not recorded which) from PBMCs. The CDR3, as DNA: TGTGCCAGTAGCAGGACAGGGGGGCGCTACGAGCAGTACTTC. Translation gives CASSRTGGRYEQYF.